The present TCR beta chain was sequenced within a study of T-cell reconstitution after alpha-beta-depleted transplantation in children. TCRbeta library construction was performed incorporating unique molecular identifiers. MiXCR, run by TCRdb on the PCR reads, gives a single entry per CDR3 protein. This table has about 540,000 distinct CDR3 sequences, around 18% appearing once. The CDR3 contains 14 residues. Between the trimmed V and J ends, which lost 5 bases and 5 bases, there was a span of 16 bases. CDR1 and CDR2 from the germline V gene are SGHAT and FQNNGV. The sample in question was PBMCs from the stem cell graft donor, obtained from the stem cell graft. This TCR was sampled from a human donor who donated a stem cell graft to a child with acute lymphoblastic leukemia. The chain recombines TRBV11-2 with TRBJ2-7; perhaps D is TRBD1 or TRBD2 (5 bases each). The CDR3 DNA sequence: TGTGCCAGCAGCCCGACGATGGGGGTTGACGAGCAGTACTTC. Translation gives CASSPTMGVDEQYF.